The 5 T cell receptor beta chains reported below all come from one sample, sequenced in a study of T cell clonality in common variable immunodeficiency. The protocol was immunoSEQ multiplex PCR, while the TCRdb copy is restricted to in-frame clones and leaves out a portion. In total the sample includes tens of thousands of clones, none of them seen once. Sequenced input: peripheral blood mononuclear cells. The source of these receptors is a person aged 18-70 years in good health.

This clone was seen ten or more times. The DNA ends 3 residues before the CDR3 does, and the rest of the CDR3 is filled in from the germline J gene. V and J are TRBV7-3 and TRBJ2-7; TRBD2 matches at 13 bases. Germline-derived CDR1 and CDR2 are SGHTA and FQGTGA. This CDR3 is 17 amino acids long. V dropped 0 bases and J dropped 3; count of bases not matched to a gene: 5. This CDR3 is CASSLTQGLAGNYEQYF. The DNA read from the CDR3 is TGTGCCAGCAGCTTAACGCAGGGACTAGCGGGGAACTACGAG.

This clone turned up a few times. The CDR3 end lies 3 residues beyond the end of the read and is filled in from the germline J gene. This chain joins TRBV7-2 and TRBJ2-1; unclear D gene. There are 14 residues in the CDR3. Germline V gives CDR1 SGHTA, CDR2 FQGNSA. Trimming cost V 1 base and J 6 bases, with 10 bases left between them. The DNA read from the CDR3 is TGTGCCAGCAGCTTAGGCTGGCCCGCCAATGAG. Protein sequence: CASSLGWPANE. In full, the CDR3 reads CASSLGWPANEQFF.

This clone has ten or more counts. The sequence runs out 3 residues before the end of the CDR3; the remainder is reconstructed from the germline J gene. V gene TRBV15 combines with J gene TRBJ2-3, with TRBD1 as a possible D gene (7 bases). Per germline, CDR1 LNHNV and CDR2 YYDKDF (reference sequence). The V end lost 4 bases, the J end lost 2 bases, and 22 bases lay between the germline ends. The CDR3 extends over 18 amino acids. The CDR3 bases that were read are TGTGCCACCAGCATGCGCCGGCAGGGGGGTACCTTCACAGATACG. It specifies CATSMRRQGGTFTDT. The CDR3 as a whole reads CATSMRRQGGTFTDTQYF.

This clone has a count of ten or more. The read ends 3 residues early relative to the CDR3; the germline J gene fills the gap. The chain uses TRBV19 and TRBJ2-1, with D unclear. CDR3 length: 11 residues. Germline-derived CDR1 and CDR2 are LNHDA and SQIVND (reference sequence). The V end lost 3 bases, the J end lost 9 bases, and 6 bases lay between the germline ends. CDR3 region: CASSIPTEQFF. Incomplete CDR3 DNA: TGTGCCAGTAGTATCCCTACTGAG.

This clone was counted at least ten times. Sequencing ends 3 residues short of the CDR3 end; the germline J gene provides the rest. The rearrangement links TRBV5-1 to TRBJ2-3; TRBD2 matches at 10 bases. Losses at the gene ends were 0 bases for V and 3 bases for J; bases not matched to a gene: 7. The CDR3 is made up of 17 amino acids. CDR1 SGHRS and CDR2 YFSETQ come from the germline V gene. The DNA read from the CDR3 is TGCGCCAGCAGCTTGGGAGGAGCGGGAGGGCCGACAGATACG. Translating it yields CASSLGGAGGPTDT. The full CDR3 is CASSLGGAGGPTDTQYF.